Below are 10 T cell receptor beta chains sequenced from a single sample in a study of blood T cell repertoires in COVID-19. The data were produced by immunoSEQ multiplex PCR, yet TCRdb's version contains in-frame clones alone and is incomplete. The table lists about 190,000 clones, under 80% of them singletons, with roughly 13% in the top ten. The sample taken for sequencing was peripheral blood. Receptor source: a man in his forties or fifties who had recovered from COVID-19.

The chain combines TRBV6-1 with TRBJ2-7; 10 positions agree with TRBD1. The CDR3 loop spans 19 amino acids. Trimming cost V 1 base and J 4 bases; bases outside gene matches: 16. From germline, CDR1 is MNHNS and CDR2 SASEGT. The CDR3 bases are TGTGCCAGCAGTGAAGAACGTCGGGGGACAGGGGCTCTTAGGTACGAGCAGTACTTC. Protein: CASSEERRGTGALRYEQYF.

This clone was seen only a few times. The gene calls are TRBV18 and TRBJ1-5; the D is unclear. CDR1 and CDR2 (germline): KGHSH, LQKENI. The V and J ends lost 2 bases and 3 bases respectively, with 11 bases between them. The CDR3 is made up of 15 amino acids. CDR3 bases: TGTGCCAGCTCACCATCACACCCCATCAATCAGCCCCAGCATTTT. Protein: CASSPSHPINQPQHF.

CDR3 in amino acids: CASSLTYSGSSYEQYF. CDR3 DNA: TGCGCCAGCAGCCTCACCTATAGCGGTAGCTCCTACGAGCAGTACTTC. The chain employs TRBV5-1 and TRBJ2-7; D possibly corresponds to TRBD2 (6 bases). This CDR3 comprises 16 residues. Trimming stripped 4 bases from V and 0 bases from J, with 17 bases between. Germline CDR1 is SGHRS and CDR2 is YFSETQ.

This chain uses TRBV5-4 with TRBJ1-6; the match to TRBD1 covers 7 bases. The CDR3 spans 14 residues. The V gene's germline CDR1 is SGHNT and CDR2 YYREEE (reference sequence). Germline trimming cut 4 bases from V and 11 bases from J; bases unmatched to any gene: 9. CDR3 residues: CASSARTGQPPLHF. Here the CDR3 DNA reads TGTGCCAGCAGCGCCCGGACAGGTCAGCCACCCCTCCACTTT.

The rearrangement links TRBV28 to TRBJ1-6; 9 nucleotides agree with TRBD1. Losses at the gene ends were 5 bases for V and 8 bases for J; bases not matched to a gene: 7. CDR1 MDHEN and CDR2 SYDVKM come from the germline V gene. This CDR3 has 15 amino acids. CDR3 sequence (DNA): TGTGCCAGCAGTCCGGGGGACAGGGATTATTCACCCCTCCACTTT. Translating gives CASSPGDRDYSPLHF.

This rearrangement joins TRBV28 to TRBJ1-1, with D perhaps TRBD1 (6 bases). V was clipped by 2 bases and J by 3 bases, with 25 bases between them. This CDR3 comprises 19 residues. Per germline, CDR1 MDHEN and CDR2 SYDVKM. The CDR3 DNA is TGTGCCAGCAGTTTAGACCGGCAGGGGAGGGTGTCTTGGGACACTGAAGCTTTCTTT. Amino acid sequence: CASSLDRQGRVSWDTEAFF. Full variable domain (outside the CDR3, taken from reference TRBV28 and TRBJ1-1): DVKVTQSSRYLVKRTGEKVFLECVQDMDHENMFWYRQDPGLGLRLIYFSYDVKMKEKGDIPEGYSVSREKKERFSLILESASTNQTSMYLCASSLDRQGRVSWDTEAFFGQGTRLTVV.

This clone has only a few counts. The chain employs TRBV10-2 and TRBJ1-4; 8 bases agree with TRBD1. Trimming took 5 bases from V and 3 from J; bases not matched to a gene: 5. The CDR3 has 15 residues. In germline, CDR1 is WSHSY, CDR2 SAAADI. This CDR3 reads CASSTTGVPNEKLFF. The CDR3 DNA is TGCGCCAGCAGTACGACAGGGGTGCCTAATGAAAAACTGTTTTTT.

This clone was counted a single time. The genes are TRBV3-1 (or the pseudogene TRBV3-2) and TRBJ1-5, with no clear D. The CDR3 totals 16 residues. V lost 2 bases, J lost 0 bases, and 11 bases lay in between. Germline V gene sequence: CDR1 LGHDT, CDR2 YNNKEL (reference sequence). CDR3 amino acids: CASSQTGVISNQPQHF. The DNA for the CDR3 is TGTGCCAGCAGCCAAACGGGAGTCATTAGCAATCAGCCCCAGCATTTT.

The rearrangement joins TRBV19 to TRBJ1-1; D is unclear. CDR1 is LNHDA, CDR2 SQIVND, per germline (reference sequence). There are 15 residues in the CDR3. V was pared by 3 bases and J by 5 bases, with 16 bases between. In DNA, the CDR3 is TGTGCCAGTAGTATCTCGGTCGCAGCCGGGACTGAAGCTTTCTTT. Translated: CASSISVAAGTEAFF.

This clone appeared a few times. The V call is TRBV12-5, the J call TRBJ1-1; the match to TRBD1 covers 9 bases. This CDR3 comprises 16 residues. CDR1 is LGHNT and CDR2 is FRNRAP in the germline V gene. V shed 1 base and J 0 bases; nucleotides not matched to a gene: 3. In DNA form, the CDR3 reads TGTGCTAGTGGTTTGGACAGGGGGCGCGTGAACACTGAAGCTTTCTTT. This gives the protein CASGLDRGRVNTEAFF.